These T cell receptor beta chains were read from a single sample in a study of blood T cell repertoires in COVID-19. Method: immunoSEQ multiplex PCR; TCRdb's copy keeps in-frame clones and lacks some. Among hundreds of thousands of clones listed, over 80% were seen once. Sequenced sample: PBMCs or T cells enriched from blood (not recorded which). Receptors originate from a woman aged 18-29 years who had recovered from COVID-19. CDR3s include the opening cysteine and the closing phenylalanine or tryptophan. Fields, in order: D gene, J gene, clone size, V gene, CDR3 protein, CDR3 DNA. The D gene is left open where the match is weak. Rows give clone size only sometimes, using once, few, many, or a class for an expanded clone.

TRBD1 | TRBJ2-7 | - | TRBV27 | CASSLSLGQGLMGEQYF | TGTGCCAGCAGTTTATCCCTGGGACAGGGACTGATGGGTGAGCAGTACTTC
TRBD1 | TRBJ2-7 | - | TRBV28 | CASNTPGQGPYEQYF | TGTGCCAGCAACACGCCGGGACAGGGACCCTACGAGCAGTACTTC
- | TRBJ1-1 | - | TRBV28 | CASRLPGLTEAFF | TGTGCCAGCAGACTGCCGGGTCTCACTGAAGCTTTCTTT
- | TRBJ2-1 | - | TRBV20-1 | CSAGGGSYNEQFF | TGCAGTGCTGGTGGCGGCTCCTACAATGAGCAGTTCTTC
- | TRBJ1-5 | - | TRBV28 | CASSPRSLNINQPQHF | TGTGCCAGCAGTCCCCGTTCCCTTAATATCAATCAGCCCCAGCATTTT
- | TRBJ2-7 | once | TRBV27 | CASSLSGRSSYEQYF | TGTGCCAGCAGTTTATCGGGGCGGAGCTCCTACGAGCAGTACTTC
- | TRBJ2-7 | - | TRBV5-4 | CASSAHGAEQYF | TGTGCCAGCAGCGCCCATGGGGCCGAGCAGTACTTC
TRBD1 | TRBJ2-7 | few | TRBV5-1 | CASRGTALYEQYF | TGCGCCAGCCGAGGGACAGCACTCTACGAGCAGTACTTC
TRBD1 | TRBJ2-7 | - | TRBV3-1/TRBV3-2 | CASSQDPPDRGPREQYF | TGTGCCAGCAGCCAAGATCCGCCGGACAGGGGGCCCAGAGAGCAGTACTTC
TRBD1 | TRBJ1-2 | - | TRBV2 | CASSSSRGHSGTYYGYTF | TGTGCCAGCAGTTCCAGTAGGGGGCATTCGGGCACATACTATGGCTACACCTTC
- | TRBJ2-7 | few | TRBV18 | CASSPLAPTQGGEQYF | TGTGCCAGCTCACCACTCGCTCCCACCCAGGGGGGAGAGCAGTACTTC
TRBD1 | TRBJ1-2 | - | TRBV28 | CASSRTGTAYGYTF | TGTGCCAGCAGTAGGACAGGGACTGCCTATGGCTACACCTTC
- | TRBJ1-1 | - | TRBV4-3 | CASSPWTVGTEAFF | TGCGCCAGCAGCCCTTGGACAGTAGGCACTGAAGCTTTCTTT
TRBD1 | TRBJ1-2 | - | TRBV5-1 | CASSYDRGMDGYTF | TGCGCCAGCAGCTACGACAGGGGTATGGATGGCTACACCTTC
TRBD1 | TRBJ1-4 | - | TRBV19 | CASSTLGGQAYNEKLFF | TGTGCCAGTAGTACCCTCGGAGGACAGGCGTATAATGAAAAACTGTTTTTT